The text below deals with one TCR beta chain. The data stem from a study of blood T cell repertoires in COVID-19. Study overall: The United States, Italy and Spain were the sources of the acute and convalescent COVID-19 samples. PBMCs, B-cell-depleted T cells, or T cells provided the cDNA or gDNA that made up the material.

Germline values: CDR1 SGHAT, CDR2 FQNNGV. This CDR3 has 14 amino acids. Trimming left V 4 bases short and J 6 bases short, with 16 bases between. Per the original methods: Reference gene primer amplification in the assay estimated nucleated cell counts. TCRdb's table, derived via immunoSEQ multiplex PCR, lists solely in-frame clones and lacks some. From that table come the V and J calls and clone size; the DNA was used to work out D and trimming. Of 200,000 to 250,000 clones in the sample, about 90% were seen once. The sample consisted of peripheral blood. The TCR originated in a man aged 30-40 years with acute or convalescent COVID-19. This sequence joins TRBV11-2 and TRBJ2-7; maybe TRBD1 (6 bases). Written as DNA, the CDR3 is TGTGCCAGCAGCTCACTCACAGGGCTCTCCGAGCAGTACTTC. Protein product: CASSSLTGLSEQYF.